A selection of T cell receptor beta chains follows, all from one sample in a study of T cells in Graves' hyperthyroidism and ophthalmopathy. TCRdb reanalysed the multiplex PCR reads using MiXCR and keeps one entry per CDR3 protein. This table has around 700,000 distinct CDR3 sequences, over 35% appearing once. Sequences were obtained from blood. These receptor sequences come from a woman aged 40 to 50 with Graves' hyperthyroidism. Both conserved end residues are part of each CDR3. The order of the fields is V gene, J gene, CDR3 length, clone size, D gene, CDR3 protein, CDR3 DNA. A D gene is named only where the DNA matches it firmly. Size values are once, few and many counts, or a class for expanded clones, and some rows have none.

TRBV10-3	TRBJ2-7	14	many	TRBD1	CAATRQGIEDEQYF	TGTGCCGCTACAAGACAGGGGATCGAGGACGAGCAGTACTTC
TRBV13	TRBJ1-5	19	few	NA	CASSLGVRATRGVRQPQHF	TGTGCCAGCAGCTTAGGAGTGCGGGCAACTAGGGGTGTTCGTCAGCCCCAGCATTTT
TRBV4-3	TRBJ2-5	14	once	NA	CASSQEQGEETQYF	TGCGCCAGCAGCCAGGAACAGGGTGAAGAGACCCAGTACTTC
TRBV6-4	TRBJ1-1	13	NA	NA	CASSRTRDTEAFF	TGTGCCAGCAGCCGTACCCGAGACACTGAAGCTTTCTTT
TRBV24-1	TRBJ1-2	11	many	NA	CATSDTLGYTF	TGTGCCACCAGCGACACACTGGGCTACACCTTC
TRBV12-3/TRBV12-4	TRBJ1-2	14	NA	NA	CASSSDGDGTGYTF	TGTGCCAGCAGTTCGGACGGGGACGGAACCGGCTACACCTTC
TRBV15	TRBJ2-5	14	many	NA	CATSRAGREETQYF	TGTGCCACCAGCAGAGCTGGCAGAGAAGAGACCCAGTACTTC
TRBV9	TRBJ2-6	16	NA	NA	CASSVGGNPGANVLTF	TGTGCCAGCAGCGTAGGCGGGAACCCCGGGGCCAACGTCCTGACTTTC
TRBV19	TRBJ1-1	13	NA	NA	CASSYIRGGEAFF	TGTGCCAGCAGTTACATCCGGGGTGGTGAAGCTTTCTTT
TRBV15	TRBJ2-6	15	few	NA	CATSRDLTGANVLTF	TGTGCCACCAGCAGAGATTTGACTGGGGCCAACGTCCTGACTTTC
TRBV20-1	TRBJ1-2	14	NA	TRBD1	CSASWAGGVDGYTF	TGCAGTGCTAGTTGGGCAGGGGGGGTGGATGGCTACACCTTC
TRBV12-3/TRBV12-4	TRBJ1-1	11	many	NA	CASSTTAEAFF	TGTGCCAGCAGTACGACAGCTGAAGCTTTCTTT
TRBV6-1	TRBJ1-3	13	NA	NA	CASTGRSGNTIYF	TGTGCCAGCACAGGCCGCTCTGGAAACACCATATATTTT
TRBV5-1	TRBJ2-5	16	NA	NA	CASSSNLRYKEETQYF	TGCGCCAGCAGTTCCAACCTTCGATACAAGGAGGAGACCCAGTACTTC
TRBV11-2	TRBJ2-3	16	NA	NA	CASSLVSGLVADTQYF	TGTGCCAGCAGCTTAGTCTCGGGTCTAGTCGCAGATACGCAGTATTTT
TRBV7-9	TRBJ1-6	15	many	NA	CASSFRSDTNSPLHF	TGTGCCAGCAGCTTTCGGTCAGACACAAATTCACCCCTCCACTTT
TRBV12-3/TRBV12-4	TRBJ1-3	14	NA	NA	CASTLQSSGNTIYF	TGTGCCAGCACCCTTCAAAGCTCTGGAAACACCATATATTTT